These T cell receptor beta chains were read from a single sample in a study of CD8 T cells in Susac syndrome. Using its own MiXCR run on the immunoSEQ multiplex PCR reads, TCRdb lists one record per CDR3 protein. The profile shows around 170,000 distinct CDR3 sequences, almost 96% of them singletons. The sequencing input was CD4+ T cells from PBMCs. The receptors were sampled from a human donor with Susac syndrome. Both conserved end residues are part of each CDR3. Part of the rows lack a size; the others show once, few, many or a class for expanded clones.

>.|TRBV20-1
CSAFDRGLSSYNSPLHF
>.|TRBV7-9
CASSPLRGGTDGYTF
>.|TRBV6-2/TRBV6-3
CASTRQGEAYGYTF
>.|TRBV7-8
CASSLELVRSSGYTF
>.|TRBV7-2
CASSLVSGVHEQYF
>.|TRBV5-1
CASSPLSGEGTEAFF
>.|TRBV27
CASSFTGLRYNEQFF
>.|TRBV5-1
CASSLSDNYGYTF
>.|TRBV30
CAWTYEGGPYEQYF
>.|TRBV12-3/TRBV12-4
CASSEGAAEKLFF
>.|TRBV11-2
CASSGRDSHRTDTQYF
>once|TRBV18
CASSPSEGRQPQHF
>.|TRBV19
CASSRGTGSGNEQFF
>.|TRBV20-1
CSATNRGQGYGYTF
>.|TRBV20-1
CSAREQGRTDTQYF
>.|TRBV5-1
CASSLGQTSSYEQYF
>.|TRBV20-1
CSASSALANTEAFF
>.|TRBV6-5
CASSLPTGTGYNEQFF
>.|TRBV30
CAWSLAGVVAEAFF
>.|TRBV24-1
CATSDLNRGSEQYF
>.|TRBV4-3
CASSQGLAGAGDEQFF
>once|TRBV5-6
CASSLDQGNYGYTF
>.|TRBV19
CASSIPAGETQYF